Below, 24 T cell receptor beta chains from the same sample are listed, as sequenced in a study of ipilimumab plus nivolumab after autologous stem cell transplantation. TCRdb keeps only in-frame clones here, not all; method: immunoSEQ multiplex PCR. The table shows about 13,000 clones, with roughly 72% occurring only once. Specimen: PBMCs, collected in a trial of ipilimumab plus nivolumab as post-transplant consolidation. The source of these receptors is a male donor with diffuse large B-cell lymphoma.

V gene TRBV13 combines with J gene TRBJ2-1, with 12 bases that match TRBD2. The CDR3 is 15 amino acids. Trimming took 2 bases from V and 4 from J; bases not matched to a gene: 0. Germline CDR1 is PRHDT and CDR2 is FYEKMQ (reference sequence). The CDR3 bases are TGTGCCAGCAGCTTACTAGCGGGAGGGTACAATGAGCAGTTCTTC. Translating gives CASSLLAGGYNEQFF.

Concerning this clone: Germline is not matched at one junction end, which may reflect a read error. The chain is built from TRBV14 and TRBJ2-1; D unresolved. The V gene's germline CDR1 is SGHDN and CDR2 FVKESK. The CDR3 sequence is 13 residues long. In DNA, the CDR3 is TGTGCCAGCAGCCAAAACCTTAAGGACCCCCGCCTCTTC. Protein sequence: CASSQNLKDPRLF.

This clone is termed medium-sized. This chain uses TRBV4-3 with TRBJ2-6, with 7 bases aligning to TRBD2. The germline gives CDR1 LGHNA, CDR2 YSLEER. V was clipped by 1 base and J by 1 base; unmatched bases: 1. CDR3 length equals 16 residues. DNA for the CDR3: TGCGCCAGCAGCCAAGTCGGGGGGTCTGGGGCCAACGTCCTGACTTTC. This encodes CASSQVGGSGANVLTF.

This chain links TRBV4-1 with TRBJ1-1; no clear D. Trimming pared 0 bases from V and 6 bases from J, leaving 8 bases between. The CDR3 extends over 13 amino acids. The V gene's germline CDR1 is MGHRA and CDR2 YSYEKL. The CDR3 is CASSQDGVSEAFF. CDR3 coding DNA: TGCGCCAGCAGCCAAGACGGAGTGTCTGAAGCTTTCTTT.

The V call is TRBV30, the J call TRBJ1-4; TRBD1 might be the D (5 bases). Trimming stripped 8 bases from V and 0 bases from J, with 13 bases between. This CDR3 comprises 14 residues. Germline lookup yields CDR1 GTSNPN and CDR2 SVGIG (reference sequence). Written as DNA, the CDR3 is TGTGCCGGGGGACTCTATGCAACTAATGAAAAACTGTTTTTT. Translating gives CAGGLYATNEKLFF.

V and J are TRBV19 and TRBJ1-5; possible D gene TRBD1, 6 bases. CDR3 length: 16 residues. CDR1 and CDR2 (germline): LNHDA, SQIVND (reference sequence). Trimming shortened V by 4 bases and J by 0 bases, and 13 bases separated the two germline ends. The CDR3 region has the DNA TGTGCCAGTAGTACATACAGGGTGGGTAGCAATCAGCCCCAGCATTTT. As protein: CASSTYRVGSNQPQHF.

The chain employs TRBV19 and TRBJ1-1; D may be TRBD1 (6 bases). In germline, CDR1 is LNHDA, CDR2 SQIVND (reference sequence). The CDR3 totals 14 residues. V dropped 3 bases and J dropped 7 bases, with 15 bases sitting between them. CDR3 amino acids: CASSIGQGIGEAFF. CDR3 bases: TGTGCCAGTAGTATTGGGCAGGGGATCGGTGAAGCTTTCTTT. The full variable domain, with the rest looked up from reference TRBV19 and TRBJ1-1, is DGGITQSPKYLFRKEGQNVTLSCEQNLNHDAMYWYRQDPGQGLRLIYYSQIVNDFQKGDIAEGYSVSREKKESFPLTVTSAQKNPTAFYLCASSIGQGIGEAFFGQGTRLTVV.

This chain links TRBV4-3 with TRBJ2-1, with D tentatively TRBD1 (6 bases). The V end was cut by 0 bases, the J end by 6 bases, with 12 bases between. The germline gives CDR1 LGHNA, CDR2 YSLEER. The CDR3 is 15 amino acids. CDR3 sequence reads: CASSQDRGRGNEQFF. In DNA, the CDR3 is TGCGCCAGCAGCCAAGACAGGGGAAGAGGCAATGAGCAGTTCTTC.

A single count supports this clone. This rearrangement joins TRBV4-1 to TRBJ2-7, with D perhaps matching TRBD1 (5 bases). The germline V gene encodes CDR1 MGHRA and CDR2 YSYEKL. V was clipped by 1 base and J by 4 bases, with 11 bases between them. The CDR3 has 14 residues. For the CDR3, the DNA is TGCGCCAGCAGCCAAGTACAGGAGTTTTACGAGCAGTACTTC. Amino acid sequence: CASSQVQEFYEQYF.

The chain uses TRBV30 and TRBJ1-6; a weak D match, TRBD1 (5 bases). Germline V gene data show CDR1 as GTSNPN and CDR2 as SVGIG (reference sequence). This CDR3 spans 15 amino acids. V lost 1 base and J lost 7, with 14 bases in between. The CDR3 DNA sequence: TGTGCCTGGAGTGGGGACGGCGGACGAAATTCACCCCTCCACTTT. It codes for CAWSGDGGRNSPLHF.

The chain links TRBV27 to TRBJ1-4, with TRBD1 identical over 8 bases. The CDR3 consists of 19 residues. After removal of 1 base from V and 2 bases from J, the junction contained 12 bases not matched to a gene. Per germline, CDR1 MNHEY and CDR2 SMNVEV (reference sequence). CDR3 DNA: TGTGCCAGCAGTTTATATGGGTCCAGGGGGCTTAGGACTAATGAAAAACTGTTTTTT. It specifies CASSLYGSRGLRTNEKLFF.

This chain links TRBV30 with TRBJ1-4; tentative D call: TRBD1 (5 bases). V was pared by 4 bases and J by 5 bases, with 17 bases between. This CDR3 comprises 15 residues. CDR1 and CDR2 from the germline V gene are GTSNPN and SVGIG (reference sequence). The CDR3 nucleotides are TGTGCCTGGAACCCCACAGGTCCTGAGAATGAAAAACTGTTTTTT. Translating gives CAWNPTGPENEKLFF.

V gene TRBV10-1 combines with J gene TRBJ1-1, with no clear D. V shed 3 bases and J shed 11 bases, with 16 bases lying between them. This CDR3 region has 13 residues. Germline V lookup: CDR1 WNHNN, CDR2 SYGVQD (reference sequence). The CDR3 DNA is TGCGCCAGCAGTGATTATGGGAATCGACGGGCTTTCTTT. It encodes CASSDYGNRRAFF.

The rearrangement joins TRBV5-1 to TRBJ1-4; D is unclear. V shed 5 bases and J shed 5 bases, with 7 bases lying between them. The CDR3 runs to 12 residues. Germline CDR1 reads SGHRS; CDR2 reads YFSETQ. CDR3 protein: CASRVGNEKLFF. CDR3 DNA sequence: TGCGCCAGCAGGGTAGGAAATGAAAAACTGTTTTTT. The variable domain in full, with the rest retrieved from reference TRBV5-1 and TRBJ1-4, is KAGVTQTPRYLIKTRGQQVTLSCSPISGHRSVSWYQQTPGQGLQFLFEYFSETQRNKGNFPGRFSGRQFSNSRSEMNVSTLELGDSALYLCASRVGNEKLFFGSGTQLSVL.

This chain links TRBV6-6 with TRBJ1-2, with TRBD1 matching over 10 bases. V shed 6 bases and J 2 bases; nucleotides not matched to a gene: 9. CDR3 length: 16 amino acids. Germline CDR1 is MNHNY and CDR2 is SVGAGI (reference sequence). CDR3 bases: TGTGCCAGCAGACGAACCGGGACAGGGGACAACTATGGCTACACCTTC. It codes for CASRRTGTGDNYGYTF.

The rearrangement links TRBV5-1 to TRBJ1-2; TRBD1 is a possible D gene (6 bases). CDR1 and CDR2 from the germline V gene are SGHRS and YFSETQ. V was shortened by 2 bases and J by 4 bases, with 9 bases between the two germline ends. This CDR3 contains 13 residues. The CDR3 DNA follows: TGCGCCAGCAGCTTTAGGGGGTCCTATGGCTACACCTTC. Translation gives CASSFRGSYGYTF.

Turning to this clone: Germline and junction disagree at one end, which may indicate a read error. The chain joins TRBV9 to TRBJ2-7; 8 bases match TRBD1. The CDR3 has 15 residues. Germline CDR1 SGDLS, CDR2 YYNGEE. CDR3 in amino acids: CASSVGAGGSHEQYF. CDR3 nucleotide sequence: TGTGCCAGCAGCGTAGGGGCAGGGGGCTCCCACGAGCAGTACTTC.

The chain couples TRBV29-1 to TRBJ2-5, with D tentatively TRBD1 or TRBD2 (5 bases each). Trimming took 4 bases from V and 5 from J, leaving 11 bases between them. Germline loops: CDR1 SQVTM, CDR2 ANQGSEA. This CDR3 comprises 12 residues. CDR3 sequence: CSVAGTQETQYF. CDR3 DNA: TGCAGCGTTGCCGGGACGCAGGAGACCCAGTACTTC.

CDR3 residues: CASRQGETTGELFF. CDR3 DNA: TGTGCCAGTAGACAGGGGGAGACCACCGGGGAGCTGTTTTTT. The J gene is TRBJ2-2, the V gene TRBV19, with 8 bases fitting TRBD1. The CDR3 covers 14 residues. The V segment lost 6 bases and the J segment 4 bases; nucleotides outside the gene matches: 4. The germline gives CDR1 LNHDA, CDR2 SQIVND (reference sequence).

This chain connects TRBV9 to TRBJ1-3; D unclear. This CDR3 is built from 13 residues. Germline-derived CDR1 and CDR2 are SGDLS and YYNGEE. Deletions cut 4 bases from V and 4 bases from J, with 9 bases between. The CDR3 sequence: CASSPLGGNTIYF. The CDR3, as DNA: TGTGCCAGCAGCCCGCTCGGGGGAAACACCATATATTTT. Full variable domain (remainder filled in from reference TRBV9 and TRBJ1-3): DSGVTQTPKHLITATGQRVTLRCSPRSGDLSVYWYQQSLDQGLQFLIQYYNGEERAKGNILERFSAQQFPDLHSELNLSSLELGDSALYFCASSPLGGNTIYFGEGSWLTVV.

The rearrangement uses TRBV6-1 and TRBJ1-3; weak D call: TRBD1 (5 bases). Trimming removed 4 bases at V and 4 bases at J, with 11 bases between. CDR1 and CDR2 (germline): MNHNS, SASEGT. This CDR3 has 14 amino acids. The CDR3 protein is CASSGTRQGNTIYF. DNA for the CDR3: TGTGCCAGCAGTGGGACCCGACAGGGAAACACCATATATTTT.

This clone is deemed medium-sized. CDR3 bases: TGTGCCAGCAGCTTAGGAACAGGGAACACTGAAGCTTTCTTT. Its protein is CASSLGTGNTEAFF. V is TRBV7-2 and J is TRBJ1-1; maybe TRBD1 (5 bases). This CDR3 comprises 14 residues. Germline V lookup: CDR1 SGHTA, CDR2 FQGNSA. Between the trimmed V and J ends, which lost 1 base and 1 base, there was a span of 7 bases.

The chain is built from TRBV30 and TRBJ2-7, with a tentative D call TRBD1 (7 bases). This CDR3 spans 14 amino acids. V was cut by 3 bases and J by 2 bases, with 14 bases left in between. The germline CDR1 and CDR2 sequences are GTSNPN and SVGIG (reference sequence). In DNA, the CDR3 is TGTGCCTGGAGAGGAGACAGGGAGGCCTACGAGCAGTACTTC. It encodes CAWRGDREAYEQYF.

This clone was detected only a few times. The chain combines TRBV9 with TRBJ2-1; 7 bases are a match to TRBD2. CDR1 SGDLS and CDR2 YYNGEE come from the germline V gene. This CDR3 contains 19 residues. The J segment lost 7 bases and the V segment lost 1 base, leaving 20 bases of the junction unmatched. CDR3 amino acids: CASSVLPAESGAPLNEQFF. The CDR3 DNA is TGTGCCAGCAGCGTATTGCCCGCGGAGAGCGGGGCCCCCTTAAATGAGCAGTTCTTC.